This section outlines one T cell receptor (beta chain) sequence together with its context. As yet, its antigen is unknown. This record belongs to a study of CD8 T cells in ankylosing spondylitis. Study results and limitations: In ankylosing spondylitis blood, a motif of roughly 8 highly homologous TCR beta variants appeared characteristic.

From the 5' RACE reads, TCRdb called clonotypes with MiXCR, one entry per CDR3 protein. The table includes hundreds of thousands of distinct CDR3 sequences, about 19% detected once. CDR3 length: 14 residues. V dropped 6 bases and J dropped 7 bases, with 15 bases sitting between them. Material: blood, either unsorted or a sorted T cell fraction (not recorded which). The V and J genes are TRBV12-3 or TRBV12-4 and TRBJ1-4; the D gene is possibly TRBD1 (6 bases). This TCR was sampled from a male donor with ankylosing spondylitis or in good health (not recorded which). CDR3 loop: CASSDRSRGEKLFF. The CDR3 coding sequence is TGTGCCAGCAGCGACAGGTCGAGGGGTGAAAAACTGTTTTTT.